This T cell receptor (beta chain) was profiled in a study of siplizumab effects on memory and regulatory T cells. CDR3 size: 13 residues. Germline CDR1 reads SGHRS; CDR2 reads YFSETQ. V gave up 1 base and J gave up 7 bases; unmatched junction bases: 1. General study findings and limits: The average Treg-derived proportion among mappable alloreactive CD4+ clones was 65% to 70% with siplizumab versus under 35% in controls.

This clone was seen once. Its antigen remains unknown. Sequencing used immunoSEQ multiplex PCR; TCRdb keeps in-frame clones, though not all of them. The sample consists of some 100,000 clones, more than 85% of them appearing once. This receptor was identified in a human donor in good health. Some clones in this sample may be carry-over from other donors' samples. The sample comprised CD4+ T cells sorted from blood. The V and J genes are TRBV5-1 and TRBJ2-1; TRBD2 matches 8 bases. The CDR3 sequence: CASSLQRENEQFF. CDR3 coding DNA: TGCGCCAGCAGCTTGCAGCGGGAGAATGAGCAGTTCTTC.